This TCR beta chain originates from a study of T cell repertoires in cytomegalovirus infection. Whole-study context: Well-studied HLA-B-restricted epitopes and recently identified HLA-C-restricted epitopes of CMV were both used in the study. Based on public TCR beta signatures, there were indications of CMV infection and of a matching HLA type.

CDR3 length equals 14 residues. The J segment lost 9 bases and the V segment lost 6 bases, leaving 4 bases of the junction unmatched. To note about this clonotype: Its antigen is not known.

A single record per CDR3 protein comes from TCRdb applying MiXCR to the reads. The table includes 300,000 to 400,000 distinct CDR3 sequences, about 28% detected once. The receptor was derived from a human donor in good health (CMV status not recorded). Some clones in this sample may be carry-over from other donors' samples. The chain has TRBV12-3 or TRBV12-4 and TRBJ1-6; 11 bases match TRBD1. The starting material was cultured PBMCs, obtained from culture after CMV antigen stimulation. The DNA for the CDR3 is TGTGCCAGCAGCCCCGGACAGGGGGCTTCACCCCTCCACTTT. It yields the protein CASSPGQGASPLHF.